The T cell receptor (beta chain) described here comes from a study of blood T cell repertoires in COVID-19. Looking at the study overall: The cDNA or gDNA used as material had been derived from T cells, B-cell-depleted T cells, or PBMCs.

The assay was immunoSEQ multiplex PCR, and TCRdb's table has in-frame clones only and misses some. The repertoire includes over 250,000 clones, over 70% of them detected once, and 10% to 13% sits in the top ten. The CDR3 consists of 16 residues. Germline-derived CDR1 and CDR2 are LNHDA and SQIVND (reference sequence). V was shortened by 8 bases and J by 0 bases, with 17 bases between the two germline ends. Sequenced material: peripheral blood. The source of this sequence is a woman aged 70-85 years with COVID-19, enrolled during active disease. The chain joins TRBV19 to TRBJ1-5; the D is unclear. CDR3 residues: CASDINLYYSNQPQHF. CDR3 DNA: TGTGCCAGTGATATAAACTTGTACTATAGCAATCAGCCCCAGCATTTT.